A single TCR beta chain is shown here with its context. This record belongs to a study of blood T cell repertoires in COVID-19. The germline V and J ends were trimmed by 2 bases and 4 bases, with 15 bases remaining between them. This CDR3 is 17 amino acids long. The V gene's germline CDR1 is SGHTA and CDR2 FQGTGA. The assay was immunoSEQ multiplex PCR, and TCRdb's table has in-frame clones only and misses some. The sample shows 90,000 or so clones, over 65% of them seen only once. The genes are TRBV7-3 and TRBJ2-6, with D possibly being TRBD2 (6 bases). The sample consisted of peripheral blood. This TCR was sampled from a human donor in a cohort sampled during active COVID-19. CDR3: CASSLRVGAGGANVLTF. The CDR3 DNA follows: TGTGCCAGCAGCTTACGTGTCGGGGCGGGAGGGGCCAACGTCCTGACTTTC. Using reference TRBV7-3 and TRBJ2-6 for the parts outside the CDR3, the full variable domain is GAGVSQTPSNKVTEKGKYVELRCDPISGHTALYWYRQSLGQGPEFLIYFQGTGAADDSGLPNDRFFAVRPEGSVSTLKIQRTERGDSAVYLCASSLRVGAGGANVLTFGAGSRLTVL.